This TCR beta chain came from a study of T cell responses to AZD1222 COVID-19 vaccine. Study-wide results and caveats: The donors showed a predominance of white British ancestry and of females, with possible underestimation of clonal diversity. Spike was spanned by vaccine-associated CD4 TCRs, with dominance at 160-218 and 743-854. Nearly half of spike-specific TCRs reportedly go after variant regions that carry no mutations.

The germline V and J ends were trimmed by 6 bases and 3 bases, with 12 bases remaining between them. Germline V gene sequence: CDR1 ENHRY, CDR2 SYGVKD. The CDR3 sequence is 14 residues long. This table comes from immunoSEQ multiplex PCR, and its TCRdb copy is limited to in-frame clones, with some not included. The repertoire has more than 140,000 clones, around 88% of them found once; the top ten carry 2.2%. About this clone: Its antigen remains unidentified.

The input for sequencing was peripheral blood, taken on day 0 of AZD1222 vaccination. V is TRBV10-3 and J is TRBJ1-3; D gene unclear. This clonotype originated in an adult in good health. The CDR3 DNA reads as TGTGCCATCAGAGACGGGAACGTTGGAAACACCATATATTTT. This gives the protein CAIRDGNVGNTIYF.